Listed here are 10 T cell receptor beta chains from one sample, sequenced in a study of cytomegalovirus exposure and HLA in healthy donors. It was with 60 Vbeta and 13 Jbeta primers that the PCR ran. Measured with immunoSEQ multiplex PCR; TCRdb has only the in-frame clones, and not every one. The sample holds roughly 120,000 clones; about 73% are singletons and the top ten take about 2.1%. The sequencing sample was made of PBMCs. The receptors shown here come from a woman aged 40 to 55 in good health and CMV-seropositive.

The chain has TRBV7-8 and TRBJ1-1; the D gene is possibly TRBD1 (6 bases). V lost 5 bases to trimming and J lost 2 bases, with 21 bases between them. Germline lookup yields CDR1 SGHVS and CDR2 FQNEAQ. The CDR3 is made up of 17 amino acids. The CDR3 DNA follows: TGTGCCAGCAGCACCAACAGGGATGGTGGGAGTAACACTGAAGCTTTCTTT. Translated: CASSTNRDGGSNTEAFF.

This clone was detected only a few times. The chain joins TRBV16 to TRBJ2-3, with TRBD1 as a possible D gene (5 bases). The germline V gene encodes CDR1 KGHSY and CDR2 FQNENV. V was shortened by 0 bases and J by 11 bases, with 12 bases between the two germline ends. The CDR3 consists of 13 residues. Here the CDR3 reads CASSQSFQGEQYF. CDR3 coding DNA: TGTGCCAGCAGCCAATCTTTCCAGGGTGAGCAGTATTTT. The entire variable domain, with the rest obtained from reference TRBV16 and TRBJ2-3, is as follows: GEEVAQTPKHLVRGEGQKAKLYCAPIKGHSYVFWYQQVLKNEFKFLISFQNENVFDETGMPKERFSAKCLPNSPCSLEIQATKLEDSAVYFCASSQSFQGEQYFGPGTRLTVL.

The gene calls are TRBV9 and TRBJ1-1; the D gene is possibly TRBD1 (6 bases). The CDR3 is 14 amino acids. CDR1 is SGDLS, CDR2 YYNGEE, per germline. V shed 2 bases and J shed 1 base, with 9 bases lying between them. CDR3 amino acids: CASSVRTENTEAFF. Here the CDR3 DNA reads TGTGCCAGCAGCGTTCGGACAGAGAACACTGAAGCTTTCTTT.

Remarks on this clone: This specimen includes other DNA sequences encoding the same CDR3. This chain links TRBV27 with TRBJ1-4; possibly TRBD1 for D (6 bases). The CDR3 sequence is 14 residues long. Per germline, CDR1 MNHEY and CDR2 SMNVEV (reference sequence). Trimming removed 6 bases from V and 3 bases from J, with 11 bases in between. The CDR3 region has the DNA TGTGCCAGCAGATTACAGGGATCTAATGAAAAACTGTTTTTT. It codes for CASRLQGSNEKLFF.

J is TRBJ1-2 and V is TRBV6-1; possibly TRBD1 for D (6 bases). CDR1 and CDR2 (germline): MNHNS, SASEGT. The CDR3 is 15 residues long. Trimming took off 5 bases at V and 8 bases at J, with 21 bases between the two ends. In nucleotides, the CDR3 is TGTGCCAGCAGTACTCAAGGACAGCAGGGTTGGGGCTACACCTTC. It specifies CASSTQGQQGWGYTF.

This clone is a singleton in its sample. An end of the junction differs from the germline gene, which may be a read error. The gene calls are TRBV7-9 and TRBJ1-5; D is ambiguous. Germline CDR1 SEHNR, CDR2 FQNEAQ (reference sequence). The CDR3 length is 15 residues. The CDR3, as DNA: TGTTCCAGCAGCTTAATTGGGAGGACTAATCAGCCCCAGCATTTT. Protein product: CSSSLIGRTNQPQHF.

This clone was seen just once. The CDR3 nucleotides read TGCGCCAGCAGCCAAGCCGTCGGCGGGACAGGGGACAATGAGCAGTTCTTC. Translated, it gives CASSQAVGGTGDNEQFF. The rearrangement joins TRBV4-1 to TRBJ2-1, with TRBD1 matching 10 bases. CDR1 MGHRA and CDR2 YSYEKL come from the germline V gene. V lost 1 base to trimming and J lost 5 bases; unmatched junction nucleotides: 8. The CDR3 consists of 17 residues.

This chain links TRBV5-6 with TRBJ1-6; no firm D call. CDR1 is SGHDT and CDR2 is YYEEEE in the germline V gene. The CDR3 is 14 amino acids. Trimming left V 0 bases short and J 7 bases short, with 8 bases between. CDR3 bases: TGTGCCAGCAGCTTGGGGCTGGTAAATTCACCCCTCCACTTT. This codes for CASSLGLVNSPLHF.

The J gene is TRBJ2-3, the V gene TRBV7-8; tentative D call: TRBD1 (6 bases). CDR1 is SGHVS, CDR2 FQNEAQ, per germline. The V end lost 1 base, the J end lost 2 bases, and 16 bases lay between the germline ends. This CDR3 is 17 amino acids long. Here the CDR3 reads CASSLGDRREITDTQYF. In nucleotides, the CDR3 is TGTGCCAGCAGCTTAGGTGACAGGAGAGAAATCACAGATACGCAGTATTTT.

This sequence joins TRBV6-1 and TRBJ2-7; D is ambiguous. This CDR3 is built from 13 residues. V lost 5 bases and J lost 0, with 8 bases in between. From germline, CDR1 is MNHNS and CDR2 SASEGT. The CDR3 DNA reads TGTGCCAGCAGTCTTCTAGACTCCTACGAGCAGTACTTC. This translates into CASSLLDSYEQYF.